Presented here are 27 T cell receptor beta chains from one specimen sequenced in a study of shared clonotypes between healthy human individuals. Profiled with immunoSEQ multiplex PCR; TCRdb holds only in-frame clones, not every one. The data hold some 2,000,000 clones, with about 94% observed a single time. What was sequenced was naive CD4+ T cells sorted from blood. Regarding subset: CD45RA+ positively selected. Every receptor here comes from a man between 18 and 35 years old in good health.

Remarks on this clone: Other DNA sequences in this specimen translate into the identical CDR3. The chain is built from TRBV5-1 and TRBJ2-1; 9 bases align to TRBD2. Germline V gives CDR1 SGHRS, CDR2 YFSETQ. After removal of 4 bases from V and 1 base from J, the junction contained 3 bases not matched to a gene. This CDR3 spans 15 amino acids. CDR3 bases: TGCGCCAGCAGCCTGGGACTAGCATCCTACAATGAGCAGTTCTTC. Translation: CASSLGLASYNEQFF.

The chain links TRBV28 to TRBJ2-3; D is possibly TRBD2 (6 bases). Germline V gene data show CDR1 as MDHEN and CDR2 as SYDVKM. The V and J ends lost 4 bases and 6 bases respectively, with 17 bases between them. The CDR3 runs to 15 residues. The CDR3 here is CASSSGHRGRDTQYF. Here the CDR3 DNA reads TGTGCCAGCAGTTCCGGACACCGGGGGAGGGATACGCAGTATTTT.

The rearrangement links TRBV18 to TRBJ1-1; 8 nucleotides align to TRBD1. This CDR3 has 15 amino acids. Germline V gene sequence: CDR1 KGHSH, CDR2 LQKENI. The trim removed 3 bases at V and 3 bases at J, leaving 6 bases unmatched. The DNA of the CDR3 is TGTGCCAGCTCACCTCGGACAGGGTTGGACACTGAAGCTTTCTTT. As protein: CASSPRTGLDTEAFF.

The rearrangement links TRBV28 to TRBJ2-5; TRBD2 matches 11 bases. Trimming took 6 bases from V and 2 from J; bases not matched to a gene: 5. Germline V lookup: CDR1 MDHEN, CDR2 SYDVKM. The CDR3 is 15 amino acids. The CDR3, as DNA: TGTGCCAGCAGGGTTAGCGGGGGGGGACAAGAGACCCAGTACTTC. It translates to CASRVSGGGQETQYF.

The genes are TRBV5-1 and TRBJ1-4; 8 nucleotides line up with TRBD1. This CDR3 comprises 16 residues. CDR1 is SGHRS and CDR2 is YFSETQ in the germline V gene. V shed 3 bases, J shed 4 bases, and the junction held 8 bases outside the gene matches. CDR3 bases: TGCGCCAGCAGCTGGGGACAGGCCGAACTTAATGAAAAACTGTTTTTT. Protein product: CASSWGQAELNEKLFF.

The CDR3 spells CASSWGGRDYGYTF. The CDR3 region has the DNA TGTGCCAGCAGTTGGGGGGGGCGCGACTATGGCTACACCTTC. This chain uses TRBV28 with TRBJ1-2; tentative D call: TRBD1 (6 bases). V lost 4 bases and J 3 bases, leaving 12 bases between the germline ends. In germline, CDR1 is MDHEN, CDR2 SYDVKM. The CDR3 is 14 amino acids.

V and J are TRBV5-1 and TRBJ2-7; D may match TRBD1 or TRBD2 (6 bases each). CDR3 length equals 16 residues. V dropped 5 bases and J dropped 3 bases, with 21 bases sitting between them. Germline CDR1 SGHRS, CDR2 YFSETQ. CDR3 in amino acids: CASRSIGGGRGYEQYF. CDR3 DNA sequence: TGCGCCAGCAGGTCCATAGGGGGAGGTCGCGGCTACGAGCAGTACTTC.

The gene calls are TRBV28 and TRBJ2-5, with D tentatively TRBD1 (5 bases). The CDR3 covers 14 residues. Trimming left V 5 bases short and J 5 bases short, with 15 bases between. The V gene's germline CDR1 is MDHEN and CDR2 SYDVKM. The CDR3: CASSKGPGRETQYF. CDR3 nucleotide sequence: TGTGCCAGCAGTAAGGGGCCAGGACGGGAGACCCAGTACTTC.

The chain uses TRBV4-1 and TRBJ2-1, with D perhaps assigned TRBD1 or TRBD2 (5 bases each). From germline, CDR1 is MGHRA and CDR2 YSYEKL. V was trimmed by 3 bases and J by 9 bases, leaving 15 bases between them. The CDR3 sequence is 14 residues long. CDR3 sequence: CASSQARGGGEQFF. The CDR3 nucleotides are TGCGCCAGCAGCCAGGCTCGGGGTGGGGGTGAGCAGTTCTTC.

The gene calls are TRBV7-3 and TRBJ1-5; D perhaps matches TRBD1 (6 bases). The V end lost 5 bases, the J end lost 5 bases, and 10 bases lay between the germline ends. Germline CDR1 SGHTA, CDR2 FQGTGA. This CDR3 contains 13 residues. CDR3 sequence: CASSPNRDQPQHF. The CDR3 nucleotides read TGTGCCAGCAGCCCCAACAGGGATCAGCCCCAGCATTTT.

As DNA, the CDR3 is TGTGCCAGCAGAAACAGACTAGCGGGATCCTACGAGCAGTACTTC. It translates to CASRNRLAGSYEQYF. This chain connects TRBV27 to TRBJ2-7; 11 nucleotides match TRBD2. The CDR3 sequence is 15 residues long. Germline-derived CDR1 and CDR2 are MNHEY and SMNVEV (reference sequence). Trimming took 6 bases from V and 1 from J; bases not matched to a gene: 5.

Turning to this clone: The identical CDR3 is also encoded by other nucleotide sequences in the sample. The gene calls are TRBV10-1 and TRBJ1-5; D gene uncertain. This CDR3 has 12 residues. In germline, CDR1 is WNHNN, CDR2 SYGVQD (reference sequence). V gave up 0 bases and J gave up 4 bases, with 1 base separating them. CDR3 in DNA: TGCGCCAGCAGTGAGTCAAATCAGCCCCAGCATTTT. Translated: CASSESNQPQHF.

V is TRBV5-4 and J is TRBJ1-2; D is possibly TRBD1 (5 bases). CDR1 is SGHNT, CDR2 YYREEE, per germline (reference sequence). This CDR3 contains 14 residues. V lost 3 bases, J lost 0 bases, and 9 bases lay in between. In DNA form, the CDR3 reads TGTGCCAGCAGCTATGACAGAGCTAACTATGGCTACACCTTC. Its protein is CASSYDRANYGYTF.

About this clone itself: At one of its ends the junction is not consistent with the germline gene, which may arise from a read error. The rearrangement joins TRBV7-7 to TRBJ1-5, with D possibly TRBD1 on 5 matching bases. In germline, CDR1 is SSHAT, CDR2 FNYEAQ (reference sequence). The CDR3 has 14 residues. This CDR3 reads CASSSAGPLNPQHF. The CDR3 coding sequence is TGTGCTAGCAGCTCTGCGGGGCCGTTAAATCCCCAGCATTTT.

This sequence joins TRBV5-6 and TRBJ2-1, with 9 bases fitting TRBD2. CDR3 length: 18 amino acids. Germline trimming cut 0 bases from V and 6 bases from J; bases unmatched to any gene: 13. In germline, CDR1 is SGHDT, CDR2 YYEEEE. CDR3 sequence (DNA): TGTGCCAGCAGCTTGGTTTCTAGCGGGACCAGTTTTTTCAATGAGCAGTTCTTC. Translation: CASSLVSSGTSFFNEQFF.

J is TRBJ2-7 and V is TRBV29-1, with 9 positions matching TRBD2. CDR3 size: 14 residues. The V segment lost 8 bases and the J segment 0 bases; nucleotides outside the gene matches: 8. Per the germline V gene, CDR1 is SQVTM and CDR2 is ANQGSEA. CDR3 residues: CSPKTSGYSYEQYF. The CDR3 DNA reads as TGCAGCCCGAAGACTAGCGGTTACTCCTACGAGCAGTACTTC.

This rearrangement joins TRBV5-4 to TRBJ1-1, with D perhaps matching TRBD1 (5 bases). The CDR3 is 14 amino acids. The V and J ends lost 5 bases and 2 bases respectively, with 13 bases between them. CDR1 is SGHNT and CDR2 is YYREEE in the germline V gene (reference sequence). The CDR3 region is CASRWGTANTEAFF. The CDR3 region has the DNA TGTGCCAGCAGGTGGGGGACCGCCAACACTGAAGCTTTCTTT.

This chain uses TRBV5-1 with TRBJ2-7, with unresolved D. This CDR3 spans 14 amino acids. V lost 0 bases, J lost 4 bases, and 11 bases lay in between. The germline gives CDR1 SGHRS, CDR2 YFSETQ. In DNA, the CDR3 is TGCGCCAGCAGCTTGGAAGGGTTTGGGTACGAGCAGTACTTC. This encodes CASSLEGFGYEQYF.

This clone was detected only once. This chain connects TRBV10-3 to TRBJ1-2, with D maybe TRBD1 (5 bases). The CDR3 runs 13 residues. Trimming removed 1 base at V and 8 bases at J, with 11 bases between. Looked up from germline, CDR1 is ENHRY and CDR2 is SYGVKD. This chain's CDR3 is CAISELEGNGYTF. The CDR3 DNA is TGTGCCATCAGTGAGTTGGAGGGGAACGGCTACACCTTC.

The genes are TRBV9 and TRBJ2-7; tentative D call: TRBD1 (5 bases). V was shortened by 0 bases and J by 5 bases, with 12 bases between the two germline ends. Germline CDR1 reads SGDLS; CDR2 reads YYNGEE. The CDR3 has 14 residues. CDR3 DNA sequence: TGTGCCAGCAGCGTAGGAAGTTTAGGGGACGAGCAGTACTTC. Translated: CASSVGSLGDEQYF. Full variable domain (outside the CDR3, taken from reference TRBV9 and TRBJ2-7): DSGVTQTPKHLITATGQRVTLRCSPRSGDLSVYWYQQSLDQGLQFLIQYYNGEERAKGNILERFSAQQFPDLHSELNLSSLELGDSALYFCASSVGSLGDEQYFGPGTRLTVT.

The rearrangement uses TRBV5-6 and TRBJ2-2; D is unclear. The CDR3 contains 15 residues. Trimming pared 5 bases from V and 0 bases from J, leaving 11 bases between. Germline V gives CDR1 SGHDT, CDR2 YYEEEE. DNA for the CDR3: TGTGCCAGCAGGAATTGGCAGACGAACACCGGGGAGCTGTTTTTT. Translating gives CASRNWQTNTGELFF.

V usage is TRBV14 and J usage is TRBJ1-2; maybe TRBD1 (6 bases). CDR1 is SGHDN, CDR2 FVKESK, per germline. V lost 1 base and J lost 5, with 14 bases in between. This CDR3 is built from 15 residues. CDR3 residues: CASSQVTGASYGYTF. For the CDR3, the DNA is TGTGCCAGCAGCCAAGTGACGGGGGCGTCTTATGGCTACACCTTC.

The chain joins TRBV11-3 to TRBJ2-3, with TRBD1 matching over 8 bases. The CDR3 has 16 residues. J was trimmed by 0 bases and V by 2 bases; bases with no gene match: 4. Germline assignment: CDR1 SGHNT and CDR2 YENEEA. CDR3 sequence reads: CASSLRYRGSTDTQYF. CDR3 nucleotide sequence: TGTGCCAGCAGCTTACGGTACAGGGGGAGCACAGATACGCAGTATTTT.

The V gene is TRBV5-1, the J gene TRBJ2-5, with 7 bases identical to TRBD1. The CDR3 totals 16 residues. With V trimmed by 4 bases and J by 0 bases, 9 bases remained unmatched. Germline CDR1 reads SGHRS; CDR2 reads YFSETQ. Here the CDR3 reads CASSPMDRTYQETQYF. In DNA, the CDR3 is TGCGCCAGCAGCCCAATGGACAGGACCTACCAAGAGACCCAGTACTTC. Using reference TRBV5-1 and TRBJ2-5 for the parts outside the CDR3, the full variable domain is KAGVTQTPRYLIKTRGQQVTLSCSPISGHRSVSWYQQTPGQGLQFLFEYFSETQRNKGNFPGRFSGRQFSNSRSEMNVSTLELGDSALYLCASSPMDRTYQETQYFGPGTRLLVL.

This chain uses TRBV5-4 with TRBJ2-5, with D uncertain. The CDR3 contains 14 residues. Germline V gives CDR1 SGHNT, CDR2 YYREEE (reference sequence). With 0 bases removed from V and 1 base from J, the gap between germline ends came to 7 bases. The CDR3 DNA sequence: TGTGCCAGCAGCTTGGAAGTACTCCAAGAGACCCAGTACTTC. Its protein is CASSLEVLQETQYF.

The gene calls are TRBV30 and TRBJ2-3, with 8 bases aligning to TRBD1. CDR3 size: 15 residues. Trimming removed 3 bases from V and 0 bases from J; junction bases left unmatched: 5. Germline values: CDR1 GTSNPN, CDR2 SVGIG (reference sequence). CDR3: CAWRGTGTSTDTQYF. The CDR3 DNA reads as TGTGCCTGGAGGGGGACAGGAACTAGCACAGATACGCAGTATTTT.

The gene calls are TRBV6-5 and TRBJ2-1; unclear D gene. The V and J ends lost 6 bases and 6 bases respectively, with 3 bases between them. Germline lookup yields CDR1 MNHEY and CDR2 SVGAGI. There are 10 residues in the CDR3. The CDR3 protein is CASRGNEQFF. The CDR3 nucleotides read TGTGCCAGCAGGGGCAATGAGCAGTTCTTC.